This is a list of T cell receptor beta chains from one sample in a study of vaccination effects on CD4 cells after COVID-19. Assay used: immunoSEQ multiplex PCR; TCRdb lists only in-frame clones, some missing. The data show approximately 31,000 clones, approximately 75% seen once. These receptors have no identified antigens. Sequencing used CD4+ T cells from PBMCs cultured with HCoV-229E spike peptides, obtained after COVID-19 vaccination. All receptors come from a human donor who received a COVID-19 vaccine. Both conserved end residues are part of each CDR3. D genes are given only for firm matches. For some rows the clone size is stated as once, few or many, or as a class when expanded; others skip it.

>TRBJ1-5|few|.|TRBV18
TGTGCCAGCTCACCAGAAACGGGCCTCAATCAGCCCCAGCATTTT
CASSPETGLNQPQHF
>TRBJ2-1|.|.|TRBV19
TGTGCCAGTAGTATAGGCCGTTTCTACAATGAGCAGTTCTTC
CASSIGRFYNEQFF
>TRBJ2-7|.|TRBD1|TRBV28
TGTGCCAGCAAATCCGGGACAGGGGGCGAGCAGTACTTC
CASKSGTGGEQYF
>TRBJ2-6|.|.|TRBV3-1/TRBV3-2
TGTGCCAGCAGCCAACTGGATGCTGGGGCCAACGTCCTGACTTTC
CASSQLDAGANVLTF
>TRBJ1-1|.|.|TRBV6-5
TGTGCCAGCAGTTACAGGAACACTGAAGCTTTCTTT
CASSYRNTEAFF
>TRBJ2-1|.|.|TRBV7-9
TGTGCCAGCAGCACACAGGCCCCTGAGCAGTTCTTC
CASSTQAPEQFF
>TRBJ2-7|.|.|TRBV3-1/TRBV3-2
TGTGCCAGCAGCCAAGATACGACCTCCTACGAGCAGTACTTC
CASSQDTTSYEQYF
>TRBJ2-1|few|TRBD1|TRBV20-1
TGCAGTGCTAGTAGGGGGCCACAGTACAATGAGCAGTTCTTC
CSASRGPQYNEQFF
>TRBJ1-1|.|.|TRBV3-1/TRBV3-2
TGTGCCAGCAGCCAGGCTTCCTATAGGGCTTTCTTT
CASSQASYRAFF
>TRBJ1-4|.|.|TRBV20-1
TGCAGTGCTAGTCCGGGGAGGGAGGAAAAACTGTTTTTT
CSASPGREEKLFF
>TRBJ1-2|few|.|TRBV5-4
TGTGCCAGCAGCTACTCCCAGGGCCAAGAGCGCGGCTACACCTTC
CASSYSQGQERGYTF
>TRBJ2-2|.|.|TRBV12-3/TRBV12-4
TGTGCCAGCAGTTTAAGCGCCGGGGAGCTGTTTTTT
CASSLSAGELFF
>TRBJ2-5|.|TRBD1|TRBV2
TGTGCCAGCAGCCGGGACAGGGGTGACCAAGAGACCCAGTACTTC
CASSRDRGDQETQYF
>TRBJ2-5|.|TRBD2|TRBV7-2
TGTGCCAGCAGCTTAGGCGGCGGGAGGACCCAAGAGACCCAGTACTTC
CASSLGGGRTQETQYF
>TRBJ2-7|.|.|TRBV5-1
TGCGCCAGCACCCCGGGCGGGGATTCCTACGAGCAGTACTTC
CASTPGGDSYEQYF
>TRBJ2-2|.|.|TRBV6-1
TGTGCCAGCAGTGAAGGTTTTACAGGAACCGGGGAGCTGTTTTTT
CASSEGFTGTGELFF
>TRBJ2-7|.|.|TRBV6-5
TGTGCCAGCAGTCAGACTAGAGGCGAGCAGTACTTT
CASSQTRGEQYF
>TRBJ2-2|.|TRBD1|TRBV6-5
TGTGCCAGCCGAATTGGACAGGTGAACACCGGGGAGCTGTTTTTT
CASRIGQVNTGELFF
>TRBJ2-1|once|TRBD2|TRBV7-9
TGTGCCAGCAGCTTAGCTGGGGAGGGGAACAATGAGCAGTTCTTC
CASSLAGEGNNEQFF
>TRBJ1-1|.|.|TRBV30
TGTTTAGGCAGGGAGGTCACTGAAGCTTTCTTT
CLGREVTEAFF
>TRBJ1-1|.|.|TRBV5-4
TGTGCCAGCAGCTTGGCCTCTCTCCGGTTGAACACTGAAGCTTTCTTT
CASSLASLRLNTEAFF
>TRBJ2-5|once|.|TRBV5-1
TGCGCCAGCACCATGGTGGGCGGATACCAAGAGACCCAGTACTTC
CASTMVGGYQETQYF
>TRBJ2-5|.|.|TRBV20-1
TGCAGTGCTGTTAAGGAGACCCAGTACTTC
CSAVKETQYF
>TRBJ2-1|.|.|TRBV24-1
TGTGCCACCAGTGAGACCTTGGGCTTCTACAATGAGCAGTTCTTC
CATSETLGFYNEQFF
>TRBJ2-1|.|TRBD2|TRBV5-4
TGTGCCAGCAGCTTGGGATCGGGAGGTACGGGCTATGAGCAGTTCTTC
CASSLGSGGTGYEQFF
>TRBJ1-2|few|.|TRBV3-1/TRBV3-2
TGTGCCAGCAGCCAAGGACAGTTTGAGGGCTACACCTTC
CASSQGQFEGYTF
>TRBJ2-7|medium-sized|TRBD2|TRBV4-1
TGCGCCAGCAGCCAACGGACTAGCGGAACAACCACCGGGTACGAGCAGTACTTC
CASSQRTSGTTTGYEQYF
>TRBJ1-1|few|.|TRBV18
TGTGCCAGCTCCCCCGGCAGGGACGCTGAAGCTTTCTTT
CASSPGRDAEAFF
>TRBJ2-7|.|.|TRBV2
TGTGCCAGCATAAGAAAGGACAGAGCCTACGAGCAGTACTTC
CASIRKDRAYEQYF
>TRBJ2-1|.|TRBD2|TRBV6-1
TGTGCCAGCAGTGAGTTGGGGACTAGCGGGAGGAGCTCCTACAATGAGCAGTTCTTC
CASSELGTSGRSSYNEQFF
>TRBJ1-1|few|.|TRBV11-3
TGTGCCAGCAGCTTAGCCAGGAACACTGAAGCTTTCTTT
CASSLARNTEAFF
>TRBJ1-3|.|.|TRBV11-2
TGTGCCAGCAGCTTACTATCGGGGTCCGGAAACACCATATATTTT
CASSLLSGSGNTIYF
>TRBJ2-3|.|.|TRBV4-2
TGTGCCAGCAGCCATGAGTTGAAGCCAGGACCTACCGATACGCAGTATTTT
CASSHELKPGPTDTQYF
>TRBJ1-2|.|.|TRBV5-1
TGCGCCAGCAGCTTGAGCGGTGATGGCGGCTACACCTTC
CASSLSGDGGYTF
>TRBJ1-1|few|.|TRBV10-3
TGTGCCATCAGTGTTACTGGGAACACTGAAGCTTTCTTT
CAISVTGNTEAFF
>TRBJ2-5|once|TRBD1|TRBV2
TGTGCCAGCAGTGAAGGGGGGACAGATGGAGAGACCCAGTACTTC
CASSEGGTDGETQYF
>TRBJ2-7|.|.|TRBV21-1
TGTGCCAGCAGCCCTGTGGAGGATGGGGCTTGGGCAGAGCGGTACTTC
CASSPVEDGAWAERYF
>TRBJ2-1|.|TRBD2|TRBV7-9
TGTGCCAGCAGCTTTGGCGGGAGGGCGAGTGAGCAGTTCTTC
CASSFGGRASEQFF
>TRBJ1-4|.|.|TRBV5-1
TGCGCCAGCAGCTTCCAGGGATACAATGAAAAACTGTTTTTT
CASSFQGYNEKLFF
>TRBJ2-1|.|.|TRBV11-2
TGTGCCAGCAGCTTAAGGCCCTCTGGGATTAATGAGCAGTTCTTC
CASSLRPSGINEQFF
>TRBJ2-1|.|.|TRBV3-1/TRBV3-2
TGTGCCAGCAGCCAAGCCAGCCCGAATGAGCAGTTCTTC
CASSQASPNEQFF